The entry below gives a single T cell receptor beta chain sequence along with its context. Participants had their cohort set by participant-reported clinical history. V shed 2 bases and J 2 bases; nucleotides not matched to a gene: 5. The CDR3 is 16 residues long. Per the germline V gene, CDR1 is SGHTA and CDR2 is FQGNSA. The entry originates in a study of blood T cell repertoires in COVID-19. In the original processing: Amplifying reference gene primers gave estimates of nucleated cell counts. The data were produced by immunoSEQ multiplex PCR, yet TCRdb's version contains in-frame clones alone and is incomplete. The V and J calls and clone size were taken over from that table, and D and trimming were inferred from the DNA. The sample consists of almost 400,000 clones, roughly 90% of them appearing once.

The specimen sequenced was PBMCs or T cells enriched from blood (not recorded which). This receptor was obtained from a woman in her twenties or thirties with acute COVID-19. This chain uses TRBV7-2 with TRBJ2-2; 7 bases fit TRBD2. The CDR3 nucleotides read TGTGCCAGCAGCTTAAGCCTAGCGGCAAACACCGGGGAGCTGTTTTTT. It yields the protein CASSLSLAANTGELFF. Full variable domain (rest looked up from reference TRBV7-2 and TRBJ2-2): GAGVSQSPSNKVTEKGKDVELRCDPISGHTALYWYRQSLGQGLEFLIYFQGNSAPDKSGLPSDRFSAERTGGSVSTLTIQRTQQEDSAVYLCASSLSLAANTGELFFGEGSRLTVL.